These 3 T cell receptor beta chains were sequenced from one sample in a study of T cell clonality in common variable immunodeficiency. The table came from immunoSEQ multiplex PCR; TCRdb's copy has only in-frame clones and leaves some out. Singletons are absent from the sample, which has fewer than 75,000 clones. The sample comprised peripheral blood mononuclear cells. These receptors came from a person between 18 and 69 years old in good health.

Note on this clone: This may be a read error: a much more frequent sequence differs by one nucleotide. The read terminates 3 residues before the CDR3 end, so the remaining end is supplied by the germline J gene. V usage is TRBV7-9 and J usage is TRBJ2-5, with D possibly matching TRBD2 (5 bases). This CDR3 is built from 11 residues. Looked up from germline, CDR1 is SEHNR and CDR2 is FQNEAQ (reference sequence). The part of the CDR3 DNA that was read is TGTTCCAGCAGCCCGGGGGAGACC. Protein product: CSSSPGET. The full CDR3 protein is CSSSPGETQYF.

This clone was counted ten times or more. The DNA read from the CDR3 is TGTGCCAGCAGTGTGGGCAGATTGAACACCGGGGAG. This codes for CASSVGRLNTGE. The full CDR3 protein reads CASSVGRLNTGELFF. The chain recombines TRBV2 with TRBJ2-2; D is unclear. The read gets to within 3 residues of the CDR3 end, and the germline J gene fills in the rest. Trimming removed 4 bases from V and 1 base from J, with 10 bases in between. The length of the CDR3 is 15 residues. From germline, CDR1 is SNHLY and CDR2 FYNNEI.

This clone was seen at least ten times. The sequenced CDR3 bases are TGTGCCAGCAATACAGGGGGCGGCGATTCACCC. Protein sequence: CASNTGGGDSP. The entire CDR3 reads CASNTGGGDSPLHF. The chain is built from TRBV2 and TRBJ1-6; 9 bases fit TRBD1. The CDR3 end lies 3 residues beyond the end of the read and is filled in from the germline J gene. V was clipped by 7 bases and J by 8 bases; unmatched bases: 6. Germline-derived CDR1 and CDR2 are SNHLY and FYNNEI. CDR3 length: 14 residues.